This entry lists 2 T cell receptor beta chains sequenced from one sample in a study of technical replicates of blood from several donors. The method was immunoSEQ multiplex PCR; TCRdb's version includes in-frame clones alone and lacks a portion of them. The sample holds under 65,000 clones, roughly 95% seen once. Sequencing was performed on T cells isolated from PBMCs. The receptors originated from a human donor in good health.

The CDR3: CASSHNRGRSYNEQFF. CDR3 bases: TGTGCCAGCAGCCACAACAGGGGCCGGTCCTACAATGAGCAGTTCTTC. The gene calls are TRBV11-3 and TRBJ2-1, with 7 bases matching TRBD1. This CDR3 comprises 16 residues. V trimming: 5 bases; J trimming: 1 base; junction bases outside the gene matches: 8. Per germline, CDR1 SGHNT and CDR2 YENEEA.

The chain carries TRBV20-1 and TRBJ1-3; D not certain. V lost 2 bases, J lost 8 bases, and 4 bases lay in between. The CDR3 runs 10 residues. Germline CDR1 is DFQATT and CDR2 is SNEGSKA (reference sequence). In nucleotides, the CDR3 is TGCAGTGCTAGATTAGACACCATATATTTT. Amino acids: CSARLDTIYF.